Below are 14 T cell receptor beta chains sequenced from a single sample in a study of cytomegalovirus exposure and HLA in healthy donors. The PCR contained 60 Vbeta and 13 Jbeta primers. Libraries were prepared by immunoSEQ multiplex PCR; TCRdb keeps only in-frame clonotypes and omits some of them. The table shows around 50,000 clones, with over 60% occurring only once. The sample was PBMCs. The receptors come from a man in his thirties or forties in good health and CMV-seropositive.

The chain joins TRBV7-9 to TRBJ2-3; 7 nucleotides match TRBD2. Losses at the gene ends were 2 bases for V and 4 bases for J; bases not matched to a gene: 6. CDR1 is SEHNR and CDR2 is FQNEAQ in the germline V gene (reference sequence). This CDR3 contains 15 residues. The CDR3, as DNA: TGTGCCAGCAGCTTACTTCGGGGGGACTCAGATACGCAGTATTTT. Translated, it gives CASSLLRGDSDTQYF.

This clone appeared once. This CDR3 reads CASSLDRADTEAFF. CDR3 nucleotides: TGTGCCAGCAGCTTGGACAGGGCGGACACTGAAGCTTTCTTT. The rearrangement links TRBV5-4 to TRBJ1-1; perhaps TRBD1 as D (6 bases). The germline V gene has CDR1 SGHNT and CDR2 YYREEE (reference sequence). This CDR3 has 14 residues. V was cut by 0 bases and J by 3 bases, with 9 bases left in between.

This chain connects TRBV5-1 to TRBJ2-3; TRBD2 matches at 12 bases. Looked up from germline, CDR1 is SGHRS and CDR2 is YFSETQ. CDR3 size: 16 residues. J was trimmed by 3 bases and V by 3 bases; bases with no gene match: 5. Here the CDR3 reads CASSSRTSGATDTQYF. The DNA for the CDR3 is TGCGCCAGCAGCTCCCGGACTAGCGGGGCGACAGATACGCAGTATTTT.

This clone was recorded only once. The chain employs TRBV30 and TRBJ2-3; D remains unclear. Trimming took 6 bases from V and 2 from J, leaving 9 bases between them. CDR1 is GTSNPN and CDR2 is SVGIG in the germline V gene (reference sequence). The CDR3 covers 12 residues. CDR3 DNA: TGTGCCTGTGAACAGATCACAGATACGCAGTATTTT. The encoded protein is CACEQITDTQYF.

The chain links TRBV29-1 to TRBJ1-1; 11 bases are a match to TRBD1. Germline lookup yields CDR1 SQVTM and CDR2 ANQGSEA. This CDR3 spans 20 amino acids. V gave up 6 bases and J gave up 2 bases; unmatched junction bases: 23. CDR3 bases: TGCAGCGTCGCCGGGTCCGGGACAGGGGGTACTTCAGGGGCTAACACTGAAGCTTTCTTT. Translation gives CSVAGSGTGGTSGANTEAFF.

The rearrangement joins TRBV5-1 to TRBJ2-1; 7 positions match TRBD1. The length of the CDR3 is 15 residues. The germline CDR1 and CDR2 sequences are SGHRS and YFSETQ. With V trimmed by 2 bases and J by 2 bases, 4 bases remained unmatched. The CDR3 coding sequence is TGCGCCAGCAGCTTACAGGGGACCACCTACAATGAGCAGTTCTTC. Translation: CASSLQGTTYNEQFF.

The chain links TRBV7-3 to TRBJ1-1; D is uncertain. Trimming cost V 8 bases and J 1 base, with 8 bases left between them. Per the germline V gene, CDR1 is SGHTA and CDR2 is FQGTGA. The CDR3 consists of 12 residues. The DNA of the CDR3 is TGTGCCAGCCGCTCAGGGAACACTGAAGCTTTCTTT. Translated, it gives CASRSGNTEAFF.

V usage is TRBV5-1 and J usage is TRBJ2-3; a weak D match, TRBD2 (7 bases). Trimming removed 7 bases from V and 4 bases from J, with 16 bases in between. The V gene's germline CDR1 is SGHRS and CDR2 YFSETQ. The CDR3 runs to 14 residues. CDR3 amino acids: CASAERGGSDTQYF. The CDR3 region has the DNA TGCGCCAGCGCGGAGAGGGGGGGGTCAGATACGCAGTATTTT.

The chain uses TRBV27 and TRBJ2-7; unclear D gene. CDR1 and CDR2 from the germline V gene are MNHEY and SMNVEV (reference sequence). The CDR3 extends over 12 amino acids. Deletions cut 4 bases from V and 0 bases from J, with 4 bases between. Written as DNA, the CDR3 is TGTGCCAGCAGTTACAACTCCTACGAGCAGTACTTC. Translating it yields CASSYNSYEQYF.

The chain has TRBV5-1 and TRBJ2-7, with TRBD1 identical over 8 bases. Germline CDR1 and CDR2: SGHRS and YFSETQ. This CDR3 is built from 15 residues. V dropped 3 bases and J dropped 2; count of bases not matched to a gene: 7. The CDR3 DNA reads TGCGCCAGCAGCTGGGGACAGGAGTTAACCTACGAGCAGTACTTC. Translation gives CASSWGQELTYEQYF.

This chain joins TRBV6-6 and TRBJ2-7; the D is unclear. V was pared by 5 bases and J by 4 bases, with 12 bases between. The CDR3 consists of 13 residues. Germline CDR1 MNHNY, CDR2 SVGAGI (reference sequence). The CDR3 bases are TGTGCCAGCAGTCCCGTTGACAAATACGAGCAGTACTTC. The encoded protein is CASSPVDKYEQYF.

The V and J genes are TRBV7-2 and TRBJ2-7, with D perhaps matching TRBD2 (6 bases). From germline, CDR1 is SGHTA and CDR2 FQGNSA. The CDR3 runs to 15 residues. The V gene lost 1 base and the J gene lost 3 bases, with 13 bases spanning the gap. The CDR3 region has the DNA TGTGCCAGCAGCTTAGTCGGAGGGTCAGGCTACGAGCAGTACTTC. Protein product: CASSLVGGSGYEQYF.

The genes are TRBV30 and TRBJ2-2; D uncertain. The CDR3 has 12 residues. With 4 bases removed from V and 6 bases from J, the gap between germline ends came to 9 bases. The germline CDR1 and CDR2 sequences are GTSNPN and SVGIG (reference sequence). CDR3 loop: CAWTAGPGELFF. The CDR3 nucleotides read TGTGCCTGGACCGCAGGCCCCGGGGAGCTGTTTTTT.

This clone was seen once. This rearrangement joins TRBV7-6 to TRBJ1-1; TRBD1 matches at 9 bases. The CDR3 covers 14 residues. Germline CDR1 and CDR2: SGHVS and FNYEAQ. The ends lost 5 bases at V and 3 bases at J; junction bases unmatched: 4. This chain's CDR3 is CASSKQGADTEAFF. In DNA form, the CDR3 reads TGTGCCAGCAGCAAACAGGGGGCAGACACTGAAGCTTTCTTT.